The 13 T cell receptor beta chains given below trace back to one sample, sequenced in a study of technical replicates of blood from a few donors. The data were produced by immunoSEQ multiplex PCR, yet TCRdb's version contains in-frame clones alone and is incomplete. The table lists roughly 82,000 clones, roughly 95% of them singletons, with 0.37% in the top ten. Source material: T cells isolated from PBMCs. These TCRs come from a human donor in good health.

The chain links TRBV6-5 to TRBJ2-7; TRBD2 matches 7 bases. The CDR3 is 14 residues long. J gave up 3 bases and V 6 bases, and 8 bases lay outside the gene matches. The V gene's germline CDR1 is MNHEY and CDR2 SVGAGI. The CDR3 DNA is TGTGCCAGCAGCCGAAACCAGCGGGACTACGAGCAGTACTTC. Its translation: CASSRNQRDYEQYF.

The chain has TRBV6-1 and TRBJ2-7; the match to TRBD2 covers 14 bases. Germline CDR1 and CDR2: MNHNS and SASEGT. Trimming at V came to 8 bases and at J to 5 bases, leaving 5 bases not matched to a gene. The CDR3 has 14 residues. The CDR3 loop is CASGTSGRLHEQYF. Written as DNA, the CDR3 is TGTGCCAGCGGGACTAGCGGGAGATTACACGAGCAGTACTTC.

CDR3 nucleotide sequence: TGTGCTAGTGGTTTAGAGCCCGCGGGACTAGCGGAAGAGACCCAGTACTTC. This gives the protein CASGLEPAGLAEETQYF. The rearrangement joins TRBV12-5 to TRBJ2-5; 11 positions match TRBD2. The ends lost 3 bases at V and 3 bases at J; junction bases unmatched: 9. The germline gives CDR1 LGHNT, CDR2 FRNRAP. This CDR3 is built from 17 residues.

This chain links TRBV4-1 with TRBJ2-2; 8 bases are shared with TRBD2. The CDR3 is 16 amino acids. In germline, CDR1 is MGHRA, CDR2 YSYEKL. With 5 bases clipped from V and 4 bases from J, the junction kept 9 bases outside the gene matches. CDR3 coding DNA: TGCGCCAGCAGCTCTCGAGCGGGAGTAAGCACCGGGGAGCTGTTTTTT. Amino acid sequence: CASSSRAGVSTGELFF.

This chain joins TRBV29-1 and TRBJ2-7; TRBD1 agrees at 7 bases. Germline V gives CDR1 SQVTM, CDR2 ANQGSEA. The CDR3 is 13 residues long. With V trimmed by 8 bases and J by 5 bases, 12 bases remained unmatched. CDR3: CSLLTGTRNEQYF. The CDR3, as DNA: TGCAGCCTCCTGACAGGGACCCGAAACGAGCAGTACTTC.

The chain links TRBV27 to TRBJ2-7; 12 positions agree with TRBD2. The CDR3 runs to 16 residues. Losses at the gene ends were 4 bases for V and 0 bases for J; bases not matched to a gene: 4. Germline lookup yields CDR1 MNHEY and CDR2 SMNVEV (reference sequence). The CDR3 nucleotides read TGTGCCAGCAGTTCCGGGACTAGCGGGCTCTCCTACGAGCAGTACTTC. It codes for CASSSGTSGLSYEQYF.

The rearrangement links TRBV5-1 to TRBJ2-3, with D perhaps TRBD1 (5 bases). Germline CDR1 and CDR2: SGHRS and YFSETQ. Deletions cut 1 base from V and 1 base from J, with 10 bases between. This CDR3 is built from 15 residues. CDR3 bases: TGCGCCAGCAGCTTGAAAGGCAGGGGCACAGATACGCAGTATTTT. Translating it yields CASSLKGRGTDTQYF.

This clone was detected once. The chain links TRBV4-2 to TRBJ2-3, with TRBD2 identical over 9 bases. Germline lookup yields CDR1 LGHNA and CDR2 YNFKEQ. Unmatched junction bases numbered 7, after V lost 0 bases and J lost 0 bases. The CDR3 consists of 18 residues. CDR3 residues: CASSQDSGGGASTDTQYF. Here the CDR3 DNA reads TGTGCCAGCAGCCAAGATTCGGGCGGGGGGGCTAGCACAGATACGCAGTATTTT.

CDR3 region: CASSPNGLAGATDTQYF. Here the CDR3 DNA reads TGCGCCAGCAGCCCAAACGGACTAGCGGGAGCCACAGATACGCAGTATTTT. The chain employs TRBV5-1 and TRBJ2-3, with 13 bases fitting TRBD2. Germline values: CDR1 SGHRS, CDR2 YFSETQ. V was pared by 4 bases and J by 2 bases, with 7 bases of the junction left unmatched. There are 17 residues in the CDR3.

This chain joins TRBV4-3 and TRBJ2-1; 13 bases are shared with TRBD2. Germline assignment: CDR1 LGHNA and CDR2 YSLEER. The CDR3 extends over 17 amino acids. J gave up 4 bases and V 0 bases, and 3 bases lay outside the gene matches. For the CDR3, the DNA is TGCGCCAGCAGCCAAGATGGGACTAGCGGGGAATACAATGAGCAGTTCTTC. Encoded protein: CASSQDGTSGEYNEQFF.

J is TRBJ1-1 and V is TRBV6-6; D remains ambiguous. The CDR3 is made up of 13 amino acids. With 2 bases removed from V and 1 base from J, the gap between germline ends came to 5 bases. The V gene's germline CDR1 is MNHNY and CDR2 SVGAGI (reference sequence). CDR3 region: CASSYGPNTEAFF. CDR3 nucleotide sequence: TGTGCCAGCAGTTACGGCCCGAACACTGAAGCTTTCTTT.

The chain uses TRBV28 and TRBJ2-7, with TRBD1 matching over 8 bases. Germline V gives CDR1 MDHEN, CDR2 SYDVKM. Unmatched junction bases numbered 12, after V lost 5 bases and J lost 3 bases. The CDR3 has 16 amino acids. The CDR3 DNA is TGTGCCAGCAGTAACGTGATTGGGACAGGACGCTACGAGCAGTACTTC. Translated, it gives CASSNVIGTGRYEQYF.

The V call is TRBV6-5, the J call TRBJ2-1, with D uncertain. Trimming took off 4 bases at V and 7 bases at J, with 8 bases between the two ends. Germline CDR1 is MNHEY and CDR2 is SVGAGI. This CDR3 has 12 amino acids. The CDR3 nucleotides are TGTGCCAGCAGTTTGAACTTAAATGAGCAGTTCTTC. The encoded protein is CASSLNLNEQFF.